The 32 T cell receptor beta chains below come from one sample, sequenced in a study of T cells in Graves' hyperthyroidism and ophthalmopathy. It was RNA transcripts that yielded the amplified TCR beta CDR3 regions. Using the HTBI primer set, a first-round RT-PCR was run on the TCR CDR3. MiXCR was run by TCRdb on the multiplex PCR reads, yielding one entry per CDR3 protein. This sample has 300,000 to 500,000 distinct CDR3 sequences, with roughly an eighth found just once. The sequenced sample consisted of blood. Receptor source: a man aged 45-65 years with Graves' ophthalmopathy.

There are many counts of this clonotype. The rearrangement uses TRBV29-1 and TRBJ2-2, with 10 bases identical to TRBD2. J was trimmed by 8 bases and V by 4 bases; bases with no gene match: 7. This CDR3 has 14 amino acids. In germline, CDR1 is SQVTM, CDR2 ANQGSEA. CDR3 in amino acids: CSVAGTSETGELFF. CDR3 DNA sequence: TGCAGCGTTGCCGGGACTAGCGAAACAGGGGAGCTGTTTTTT.

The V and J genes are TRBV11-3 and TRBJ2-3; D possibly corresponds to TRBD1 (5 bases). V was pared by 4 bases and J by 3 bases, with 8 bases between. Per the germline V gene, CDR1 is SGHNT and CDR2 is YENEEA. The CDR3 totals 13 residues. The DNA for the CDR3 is TGTGCCAGCAGCTGCAGGGCTACAGATACGCAGTATTTT. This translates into CASSCRATDTQYF.

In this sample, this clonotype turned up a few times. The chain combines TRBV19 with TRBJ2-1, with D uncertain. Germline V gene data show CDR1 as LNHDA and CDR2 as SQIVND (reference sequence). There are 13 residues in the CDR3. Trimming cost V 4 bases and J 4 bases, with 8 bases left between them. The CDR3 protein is CASSNTDYNEQFF. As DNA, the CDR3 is TGTGCCAGTAGTAATACCGATTACAATGAGCAGTTCTTC.

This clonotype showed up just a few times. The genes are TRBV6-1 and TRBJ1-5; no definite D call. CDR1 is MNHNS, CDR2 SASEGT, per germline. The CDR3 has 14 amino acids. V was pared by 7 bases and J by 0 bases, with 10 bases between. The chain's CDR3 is CASIKATSNQPQHF. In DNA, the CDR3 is TGTGCCAGCATTAAGGCCACTAGCAATCAGCCCCAGCATTTT.

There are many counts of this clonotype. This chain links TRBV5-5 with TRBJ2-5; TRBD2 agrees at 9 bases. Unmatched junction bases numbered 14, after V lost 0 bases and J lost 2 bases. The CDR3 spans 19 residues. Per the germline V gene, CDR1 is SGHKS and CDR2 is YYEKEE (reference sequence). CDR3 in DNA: TGTGCCAGCAGCTTGGCGGTACTTAGCGGGAGTTTTAGACAAGAGACCCAGTACTTC. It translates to CASSLAVLSGSFRQETQYF.

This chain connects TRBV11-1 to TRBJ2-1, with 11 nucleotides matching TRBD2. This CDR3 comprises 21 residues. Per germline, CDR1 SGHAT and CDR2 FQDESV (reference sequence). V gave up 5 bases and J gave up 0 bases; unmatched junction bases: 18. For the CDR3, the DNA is TGTGCCAGCAGCCCTGAGGGAATCGGGACTAGCGGAGAGAGCTCCTACAATGAGCAGTTCTTC. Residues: CASSPEGIGTSGESSYNEQFF.

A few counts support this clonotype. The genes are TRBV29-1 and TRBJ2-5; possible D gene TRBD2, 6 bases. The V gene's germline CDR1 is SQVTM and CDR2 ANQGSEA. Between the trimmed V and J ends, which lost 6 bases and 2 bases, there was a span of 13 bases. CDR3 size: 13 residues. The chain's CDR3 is CSVSPGGQETQYF. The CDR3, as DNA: TGCAGCGTGTCCCCAGGAGGGCAAGAGACCCAGTACTTC. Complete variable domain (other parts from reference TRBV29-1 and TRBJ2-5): SAVISQKPSRDICQRGTSLTIQCQVDSQVTMMFWYRQQPGQSLTLIATANQGSEATYESGFVIDKFPISRPNLTFSTLTVSNMSPEDSSIYLCSVSPGGQETQYFGPGTRLLVL.

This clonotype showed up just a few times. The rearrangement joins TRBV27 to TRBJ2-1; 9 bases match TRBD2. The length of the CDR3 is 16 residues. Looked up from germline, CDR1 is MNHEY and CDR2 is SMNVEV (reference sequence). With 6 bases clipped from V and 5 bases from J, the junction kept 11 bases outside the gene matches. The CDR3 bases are TGTGCCAGCAGACCAGGGTCTAGCGGGACCCACAATGAGCAGTTCTTC. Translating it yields CASRPGSSGTHNEQFF.

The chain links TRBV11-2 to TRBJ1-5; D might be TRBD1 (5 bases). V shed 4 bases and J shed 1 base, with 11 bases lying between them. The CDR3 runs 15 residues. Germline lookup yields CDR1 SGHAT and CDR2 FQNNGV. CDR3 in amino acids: CASSSGGGSNQPQHF. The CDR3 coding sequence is TGTGCCAGCAGCTCCGGGGGGGGAAGCAATCAGCCCCAGCATTTT.

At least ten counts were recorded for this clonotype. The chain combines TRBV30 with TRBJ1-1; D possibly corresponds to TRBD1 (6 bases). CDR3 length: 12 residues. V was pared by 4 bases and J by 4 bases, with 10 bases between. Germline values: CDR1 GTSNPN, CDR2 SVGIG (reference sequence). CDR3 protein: CAWMPQGTEAFF. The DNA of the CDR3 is TGTGCCTGGATGCCACAGGGCACTGAAGCTTTCTTT.

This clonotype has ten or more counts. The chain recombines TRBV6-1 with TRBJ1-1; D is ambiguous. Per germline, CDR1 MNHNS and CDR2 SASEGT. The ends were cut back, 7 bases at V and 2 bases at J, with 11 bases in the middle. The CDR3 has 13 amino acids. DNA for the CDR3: TGTGCCAGCACCACTGATCCTAACACTGAAGCTTTCTTT. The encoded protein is CASTTDPNTEAFF.

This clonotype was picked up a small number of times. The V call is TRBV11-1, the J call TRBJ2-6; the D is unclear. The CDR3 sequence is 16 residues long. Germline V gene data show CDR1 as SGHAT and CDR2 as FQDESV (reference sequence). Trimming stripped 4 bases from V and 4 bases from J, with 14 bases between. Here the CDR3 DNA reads TGTGCCAGCAGCTCAATCACGCCACCCGGGGCCAACGTCCTGACTTTC. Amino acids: CASSSITPPGANVLTF.

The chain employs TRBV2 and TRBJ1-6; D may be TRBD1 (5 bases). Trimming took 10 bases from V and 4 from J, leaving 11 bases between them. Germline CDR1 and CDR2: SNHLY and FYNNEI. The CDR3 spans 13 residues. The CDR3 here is CATRGWYNSPLHF. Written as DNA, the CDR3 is TGTGCCACACGGGGCTGGTATAATTCACCCCTCCACTTT.

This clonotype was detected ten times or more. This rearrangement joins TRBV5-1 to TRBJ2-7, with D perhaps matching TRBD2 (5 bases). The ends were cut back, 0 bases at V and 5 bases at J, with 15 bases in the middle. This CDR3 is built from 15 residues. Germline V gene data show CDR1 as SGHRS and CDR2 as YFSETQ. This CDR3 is CASSLGREGSHEQYF. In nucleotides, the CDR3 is TGCGCCAGCAGCTTGGGGCGCGAGGGATCCCACGAGCAGTACTTC.

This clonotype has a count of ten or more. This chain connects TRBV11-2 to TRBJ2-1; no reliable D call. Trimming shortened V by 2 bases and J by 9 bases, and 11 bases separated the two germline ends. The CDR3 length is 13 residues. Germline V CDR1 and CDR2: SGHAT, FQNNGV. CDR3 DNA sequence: TGTGCCAGCAGCTTAACTCAAGGGCTTGAGCAGTTCTTC. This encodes CASSLTQGLEQFF.

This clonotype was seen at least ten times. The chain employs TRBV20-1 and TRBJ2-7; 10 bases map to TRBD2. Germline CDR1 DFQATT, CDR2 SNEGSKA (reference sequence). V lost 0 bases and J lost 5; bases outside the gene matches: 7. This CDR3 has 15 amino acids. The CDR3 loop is CSARDILAGRDEQYF. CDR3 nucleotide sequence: TGCAGTGCTAGAGATATACTAGCGGGACGCGACGAGCAGTACTTC.

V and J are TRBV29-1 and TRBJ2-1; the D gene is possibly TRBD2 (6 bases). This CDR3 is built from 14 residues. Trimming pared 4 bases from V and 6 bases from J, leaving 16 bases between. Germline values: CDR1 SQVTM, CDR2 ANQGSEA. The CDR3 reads CSVVGGGNRNEQFF. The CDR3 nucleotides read TGCAGCGTTGTGGGCGGCGGGAACCGCAATGAGCAGTTCTTC.

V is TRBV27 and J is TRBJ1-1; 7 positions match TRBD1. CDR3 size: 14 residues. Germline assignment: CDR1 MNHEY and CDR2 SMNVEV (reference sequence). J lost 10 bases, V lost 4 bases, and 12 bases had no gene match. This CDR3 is CASSWDSKAPGAFF. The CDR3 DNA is TGTGCCAGCAGTTGGGACAGTAAGGCACCTGGAGCTTTCTTT.

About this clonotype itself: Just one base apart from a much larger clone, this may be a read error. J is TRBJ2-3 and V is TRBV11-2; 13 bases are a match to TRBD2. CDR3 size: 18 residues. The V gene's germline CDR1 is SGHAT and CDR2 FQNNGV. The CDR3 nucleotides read TGTGCCAGCGGCTTTGTTGCGACTAGCGGGAGGCGCACAGATACGCAGTATTTT. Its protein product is CASGFVATSGRRTDTQYF.

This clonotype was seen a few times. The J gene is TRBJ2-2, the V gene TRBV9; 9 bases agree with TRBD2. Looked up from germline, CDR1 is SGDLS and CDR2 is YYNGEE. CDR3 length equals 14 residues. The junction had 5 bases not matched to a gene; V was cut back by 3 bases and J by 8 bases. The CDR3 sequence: CASSGSGRLGELFF. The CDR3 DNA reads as TGTGCCAGCAGCGGAAGCGGGAGGTTAGGGGAGCTGTTTTTT. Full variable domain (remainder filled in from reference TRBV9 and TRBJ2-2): DSGVTQTPKHLITATGQRVTLRCSPRSGDLSVYWYQQSLDQGLQFLIQYYNGEERAKGNILERFSAQQFPDLHSELNLSSLELGDSALYFCASSGSGRLGELFFGEGSRLTVL.

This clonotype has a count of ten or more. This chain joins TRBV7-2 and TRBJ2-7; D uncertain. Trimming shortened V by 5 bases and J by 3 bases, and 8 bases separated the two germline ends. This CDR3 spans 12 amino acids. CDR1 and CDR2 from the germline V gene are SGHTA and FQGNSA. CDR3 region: CASSQGIYEQYF. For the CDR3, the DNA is TGTGCCAGCAGCCAAGGGATCTACGAGCAGTACTTC.

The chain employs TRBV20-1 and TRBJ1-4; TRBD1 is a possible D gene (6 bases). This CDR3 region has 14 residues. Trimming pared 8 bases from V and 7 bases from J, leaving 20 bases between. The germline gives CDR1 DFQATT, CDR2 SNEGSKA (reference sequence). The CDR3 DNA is TGCAGTACGCAGAACGGGGGCGTGAGTGAAAAACTGTTTTTT. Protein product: CSTQNGGVSEKLFF.

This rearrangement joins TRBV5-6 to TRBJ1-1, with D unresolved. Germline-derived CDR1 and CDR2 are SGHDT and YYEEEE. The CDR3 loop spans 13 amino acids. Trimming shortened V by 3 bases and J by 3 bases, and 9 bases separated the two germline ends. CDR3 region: CASSWERDTEAFF. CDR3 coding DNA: TGTGCCAGCAGCTGGGAGAGGGACACTGAAGCTTTCTTT.

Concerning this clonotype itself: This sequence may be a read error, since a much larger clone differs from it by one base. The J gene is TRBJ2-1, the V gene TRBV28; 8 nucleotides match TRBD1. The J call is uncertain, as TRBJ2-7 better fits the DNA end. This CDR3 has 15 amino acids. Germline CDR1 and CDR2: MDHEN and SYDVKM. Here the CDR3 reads CASSLGTGVYNEQYF. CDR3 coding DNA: TGTGCCAGCAGTTTAGGGACAGGAGTATACAATGAGCAGTACTTC.

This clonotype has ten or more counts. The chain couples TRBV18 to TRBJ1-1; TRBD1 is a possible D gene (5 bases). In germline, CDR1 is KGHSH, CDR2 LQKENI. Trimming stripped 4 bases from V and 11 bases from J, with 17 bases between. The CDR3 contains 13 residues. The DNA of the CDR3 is TGTGCCAGCTCACTAACGGCCGGGGACCAGGCTTTCTTT. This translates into CASSLTAGDQAFF.

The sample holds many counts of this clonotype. CDR3: CASSLRDRRSYEQYF. The CDR3 bases are TGTGCCAGCAGCCTCCGGGACAGAAGATCCTACGAGCAGTACTTC. The gene calls are TRBV12-3 or TRBV12-4 and TRBJ2-7; TRBD1 matches at 7 bases. Losses at the gene ends were 6 bases for V and 1 base for J; bases not matched to a gene: 9. The CDR3 runs 15 residues.

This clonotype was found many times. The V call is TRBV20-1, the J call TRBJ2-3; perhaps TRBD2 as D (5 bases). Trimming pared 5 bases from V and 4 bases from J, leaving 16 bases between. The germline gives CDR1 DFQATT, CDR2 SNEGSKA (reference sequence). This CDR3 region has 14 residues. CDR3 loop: CSAPTRLLADTQYF. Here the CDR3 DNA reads TGCAGTGCTCCCACTAGATTATTGGCAGATACGCAGTATTTT.

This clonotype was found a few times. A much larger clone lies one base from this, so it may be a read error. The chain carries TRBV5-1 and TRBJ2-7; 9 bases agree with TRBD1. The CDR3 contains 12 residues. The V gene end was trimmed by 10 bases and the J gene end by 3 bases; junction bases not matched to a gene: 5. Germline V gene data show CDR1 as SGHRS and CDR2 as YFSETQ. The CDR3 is CAAKGQGYEQYF. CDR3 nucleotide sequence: TGCGCCGCCAAGGGACAGGGCTACGAGCAGTACTTC.

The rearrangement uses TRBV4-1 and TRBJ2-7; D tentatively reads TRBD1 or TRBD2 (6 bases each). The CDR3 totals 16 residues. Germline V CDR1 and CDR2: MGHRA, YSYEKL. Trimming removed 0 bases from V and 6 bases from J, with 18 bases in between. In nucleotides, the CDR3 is TGCGCCAGCAGCCAAGAGGGGGCCTTTTGGAGGGGCGAGCAGTACTTC. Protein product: CASSQEGAFWRGEQYF.

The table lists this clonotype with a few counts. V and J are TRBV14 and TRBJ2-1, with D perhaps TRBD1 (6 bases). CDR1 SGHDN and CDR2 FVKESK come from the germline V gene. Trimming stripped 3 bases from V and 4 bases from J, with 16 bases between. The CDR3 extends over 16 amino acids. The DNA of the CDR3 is TGTGCCAGCAGCCAGGGTAGGGGGAGAAAATACAATGAGCAGTTCTTC. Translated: CASSQGRGRKYNEQFF.

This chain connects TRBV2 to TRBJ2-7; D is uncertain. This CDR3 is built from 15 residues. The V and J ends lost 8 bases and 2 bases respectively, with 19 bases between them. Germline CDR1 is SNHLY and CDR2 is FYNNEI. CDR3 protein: CASPRAQIAPYEQYF. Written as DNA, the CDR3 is TGTGCCAGCCCTCGGGCACAAATAGCCCCCTACGAGCAGTACTTC.

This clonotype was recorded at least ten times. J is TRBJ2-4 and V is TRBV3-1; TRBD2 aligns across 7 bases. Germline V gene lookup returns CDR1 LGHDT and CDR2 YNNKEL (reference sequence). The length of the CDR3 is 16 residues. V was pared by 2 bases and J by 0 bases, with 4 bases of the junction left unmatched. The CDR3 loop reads CASSQPLALAKNIQYF. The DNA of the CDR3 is TGTGCCAGCAGCCAACCACTAGCGTTAGCCAAAAACATTCAGTACTTC.